These T cell receptor beta chains were read from a single sample in a study of blood T cells in healthy people across ages. Each CDR3 protein is one row after TCRdb ran MiXCR on the 5' RACE reads. The sample records approximately 790,000 distinct CDR3 sequences, approximately 67% being singletons. Material: blood. The receptors stem from a man aged 30-40 years in good health. The CDR3 runs from the conserved cysteine through the conserved F or W. A D gene is named only where the DNA matches it firmly. Size is stated for part of the rows, as once, few or many counts, or as a class when the clone is expanded.

16	TRBV10-3	.	.	TRBJ1-2	CAISDPPSGHNYGYTF	TGTGCCATCAGTGACCCCCCGTCTGGCCATAACTATGGCTACACCTTC
15	TRBV28	TRBD1	.	TRBJ2-5	CASNPPGQGEETQYF	TGTGCCAGCAACCCCCCGGGACAGGGGGAAGAGACCCAGTACTTC
16	TRBV28	TRBD1	.	TRBJ2-4	CASSFPSQGAGNIQYF	TGTGCCAGCAGTTTCCCGTCACAGGGGGCGGGAAACATTCAGTACTTC
15	TRBV27	.	once	TRBJ2-1	CASRGAGSSYNEQFF	TGTGCCAGCAGGGGGGCCGGAAGCTCCTACAATGAGCAGTTCTTC
13	TRBV29-1	.	.	TRBJ1-1	CSAADTSNTEAFF	TGCAGCGCAGCTGATACGTCCAACACTGAAGCTTTCTTT
15	TRBV3-1	.	.	TRBJ2-7	CASSQGPGPLYEQYF	TGTGCCAGCAGCCAAGGGCCGGGGCCGCTCTACGAGCAGTACTTC
12	TRBV28	.	few	TRBJ2-3	CASSVLTDTQYF	TGTGCCAGCAGTGTACTCACAGATACGCAGTATTTT
13	TRBV20-1	.	.	TRBJ1-2	CSARSSRENDYTF	TGCAGTGCTAGGTCCTCCAGGGAGAATGACTACACCTTC
14	TRBV25-1	.	.	TRBJ1-6	CASTFGGMNSPLHF	TGTGCCAGCACCTTTGGCGGAATGAATTCACCCCTCCACTTT
13	TRBV9	.	.	TRBJ2-3	CASSVVRTETQYF	TGTGCCAGCAGCGTAGTTCGGACAGAAACGCAGTATTTT
15	TRBV7-2	.	once	TRBJ2-7	CASSLVRQAPYEQYF	TGTGCCAGCAGCTTAGTTAGACAGGCTCCCTACGAGCAGTACTTC
19	TRBV27	TRBD2	few	TRBJ2-5	CASSLRPPGLARDQETQYF	TGTGCCAGCAGTCTCCGACCGCCGGGACTAGCGCGTGATCAAGAGACCCAGTACTTC
18	TRBV4-2	.	.	TRBJ2-6	CASLPEGAANSEANVLTF	TGTGCCAGCTTACCGGAGGGGGCAGCTAACTCTGAGGCCAACGTCCTGACTTTC
12	TRBV3-1	.	.	TRBJ1-2	CASSHWTAGYTF	TGTGCCAGCAGTCACTGGACAGCGGGCTACACCTTC
14	TRBV6-2/TRBV6-3	.	.	TRBJ1-5	CASSSRGNNQPQHF	TGTGCCAGCAGTTCGAGGGGGAATAATCAGCCCCAGCATTTT
13	TRBV20-1	.	.	TRBJ2-7	CSAPGTSSYEQYF	TGCAGTGCTCCCGGGACTTCCTCCTACGAGCAGTACTTC
12	TRBV6-6	.	few	TRBJ2-4	CASSSRGDIQYF	TGTGCCAGCAGCTCGAGGGGGGACATTCAGTACTTC
11	TRBV3-1	.	.	TRBJ1-1	CASSQEGEAFF	TGTGCCAGCAGCCAAGAGGGGGAAGCTTTCTTT
13	TRBV27	.	.	TRBJ1-2	CASSLYGLGGYTF	TGTGCCAGCAGTTTATATGGGCTCGGTGGCTACACCTTC
15	TRBV7-2	TRBD1	many	TRBJ1-5	CASSLAGTGPQPQHF	TGTGCCAGCAGCTTGGCGGGGACAGGTCCTCAGCCCCAGCATTTT
16	TRBV2	.	.	TRBJ1-4	CASEGTGYATNEKLFF	TGTGCCAGTGAGGGGACGGGATATGCAACTAATGAAAAACTGTTTTTT
14	TRBV20-1	.	.	TRBJ2-5	CSARDVLAQETQYF	TGCAGTGCTAGAGATGTTCTAGCCCAAGAGACCCAGTACTTC
15	TRBV24-1	TRBD2	few	TRBJ2-1	CATSDLSGGDNEQFF	TGTGCCACCAGTGATTTAAGCGGGGGTGACAATGAGCAGTTCTTC
13	TRBV4-3	.	.	TRBJ1-2	CASSQESSYGYTF	TGCGCCAGCAGCCAAGAGTCGTCCTATGGCTACACCTTC
14	TRBV4-3	.	few	TRBJ2-5	CASSQDGSDGTQYF	TGCGCCAGCAGCCAAGATGGCAGTGACGGGACCCAGTACTTC
17	TRBV27	TRBD1	.	TRBJ2-5	CASRPGGPSLSQKTQYF	TGTGCCAGCAGACCAGGGGGCCCGAGTTTGAGCCAGAAGACCCAGTACTTC
15	TRBV25-1	.	many	TRBJ2-5	CASRPNRPSAETQYF	TGTGCCAGCAGACCCAATAGGCCTAGCGCAGAGACCCAGTACTTC
13	TRBV20-1	TRBD2	.	TRBJ2-3	CSATSGGIDEQYF	TGCAGCGCGACTAGCGGGGGGATCGATGAGCAGTATTTT
14	TRBV10-3	.	.	TRBJ1-1	CAISESQGNTEAFF	TGTGCCATCAGTGAATCCCAAGGGAACACTGAAGCTTTCTTT
14	TRBV6-2/TRBV6-3	.	.	TRBJ2-7	CASSYLGGRNEQYF	TGTGCCAGCAGTTACCTGGGCGGGCGCAACGAGCAGTACTTC
18	TRBV28	TRBD1	once	TRBJ2-5	CASSRLGGPDRGRETQYF	TGTGCCAGCAGCCGTCTTGGTGGCCCCGACAGGGGGCGGGAGACCCAGTACTTC
14	TRBV11-2	.	.	TRBJ2-7	CASSFDGAVYEQYF	TGTGCCAGCAGCTTCGACGGGGCGGTGTACGAGCAGTACTTC
16	TRBV30	.	.	TRBJ1-2	CARRRQPRTINYGYTF	TGTGCCAGGAGACGACAGCCTCGGACTATTAACTATGGCTACACCTTC
14	TRBV6-2/TRBV6-3	.	.	TRBJ2-5	CASCPGNRWETQYF	TGTGCCAGCTGTCCGGGGAATCGGTGGGAGACCCAGTACTTC
14	TRBV9	TRBD2	.	TRBJ2-1	CASSTAGGGNEQFF	TGTGCCAGCAGCACAGCGGGGGGCGGCAATGAGCAGTTCTTC
14	TRBV5-1	.	.	TRBJ2-2	CASGGTANTGELFF	TGCGCCAGCGGCGGGACAGCAAACACCGGGGAGCTGTTTTTT
13	TRBV5-1	.	.	TRBJ2-7	CASSSKETYEQYF	TGCGCCAGCAGCTCAAAAGAGACCTACGAGCAGTACTTC
13	TRBV28	.	few	TRBJ2-5	CASSRDLKRGQYF	TGTGCCAGCAGTCGGGACCTCAAGAGAGGCCAGTACTTC
13	TRBV25-1	.	few	TRBJ2-7	CASSERGTYEQYF	TGTGCCAGCAGTGAGAGGGGTACCTACGAGCAGTACTTC
15	TRBV7-9	.	.	TRBJ1-2	CASSLNQGGSSGYTF	TGTGCCAGCAGCTTAAATCAGGGAGGGTCCTCCGGCTACACCTTC
12	TRBV28	.	few	TRBJ2-7	CASSEYPSEQYF	TGTGCCAGCTCAGAGTATCCCTCCGAGCAGTACTTC
17	TRBV4-3	TRBD1	few	TRBJ1-6	CASSQVQGQGIRSPLHF	TGCGCCAGCAGCCAAGTTCAAGGACAGGGAATAAGATCACCCCTCCACTTT
14	TRBV25-1	TRBD1	.	TRBJ1-1	CASSGTGIFTEAFF	TGTGCCAGCAGTGGGACAGGAATTTTTACTGAAGCTTTCTTT
19	TRBV18	TRBD1	.	TRBJ2-6	CASSQRTGNFPSGANVLTF	TGTGCCAGCTCACAGAGGACAGGGAATTTCCCCTCTGGGGCCAACGTCCTGACTTTC
11	TRBV24-1	.	.	TRBJ2-3	CATSDLDTQYF	TGTGCCACCAGTGATTTAGATACGCAGTATTTT
17	TRBV4-3	TRBD1	.	TRBJ2-5	CASSHVKQGTRRETQYF	TGCGCCAGCAGCCACGTTAAACAGGGGACAAGGAGAGAGACCCAGTACTTC
14	TRBV12-3/TRBV12-4	.	.	TRBJ2-7	CASRRGTDTYEQYF	TGTGCCAGCAGAAGAGGGACGGACACCTACGAGCAGTACTTC
15	TRBV4-3	.	few	TRBJ2-7	CASSQDPKLTYEQYF	TGCGCCAGCAGCCAAGATCCCAAGCTTACCTACGAGCAGTACTTC
20	TRBV4-2	TRBD2	.	TRBJ2-1	CASSQIVSMASGPTYNEQFF	TGTGCCAGCAGCCAAATAGTCTCCATGGCTAGCGGACCGACTTACAATGAGCAGTTCTTC
17	TRBV25-1	TRBD2	few	TRBJ2-3	CASSLGLAGGFTDTQYF	TGTGCCAGCAGCCTCGGACTAGCGGGGGGTTTCACAGATACGCAGTATTTT
14	TRBV4-3	TRBD2	many	TRBJ2-1	CASSPSGGSNEQFF	TGCGCCAGCAGCCCTAGCGGGGGGTCCAATGAGCAGTTCTTC
16	TRBV7-2	TRBD2	.	TRBJ2-3	CASSLRLAGRTDTQYF	TGTGCCAGCAGCCTCCGACTAGCGGGGAGGACAGATACGCAGTATTTT
14	TRBV7-3	TRBD1	.	TRBJ1-1	CASSPDRGYTEAFF	TGTGCCAGCAGCCCTGACAGGGGGTACACTGAAGCTTTCTTT
16	TRBV25-1	.	few	TRBJ2-7	CASSYAGPGPSYEQYF	TGTGCCAGCAGTTACGCAGGTCCAGGTCCCTCCTACGAGCAGTACTTC